Below, 14 T cell receptor beta chains from the same sample are listed, as sequenced in a study of blood T cell repertoires in COVID-19. Here immunoSEQ multiplex PCR was the method, and the copy in TCRdb shows in-frame clones only, minus some. The sample carries 250,000 or so clones, roughly 86% recorded once. Sample: peripheral blood. The receptors were gathered from a woman in her 30s with acute or convalescent COVID-19.

This chain joins TRBV19 and TRBJ2-5; 13 bases fit TRBD2. The CDR3 sequence is 15 residues long. CDR1 and CDR2 (germline): LNHDA, SQIVND (reference sequence). J lost 5 bases, V lost 4 bases, and 4 bases had no gene match. CDR3 nucleotides: TGTGCCAGTAGTAAGACTAGCGGGAGGTTTGAGACCCAGTACTTC. It is translated as CASSKTSGRFETQYF. The variable domain in full, completed from reference TRBV19 and TRBJ2-5, reads DGGITQSPKYLFRKEGQNVTLSCEQNLNHDAMYWYRQDPGQGLRLIYYSQIVNDFQKGDIAEGYSVSREKKESFPLTVTSAQKNPTAFYLCASSKTSGRFETQYFGPGTRLLVL.

The chain uses TRBV7-6 and TRBJ2-1, with 12 bases matching TRBD2. Unmatched junction bases numbered 4, after V lost 4 bases and J lost 3 bases. CDR3 length equals 16 residues. Germline values: CDR1 SGHVS, CDR2 FNYEAQ. The CDR3 loop is CASSSLLAGGYNEQFF. CDR3 bases: TGTGCCAGCAGCTCCTTACTAGCGGGAGGCTACAATGAGCAGTTCTTC.

This sequence joins TRBV7-2 and TRBJ1-1; no definite D call. From germline, CDR1 is SGHTA and CDR2 FQGNSA. V dropped 5 bases and J dropped 6 bases, with 7 bases sitting between them. The CDR3 contains 11 residues. CDR3 residues: CASSPRAEAFF. In DNA, the CDR3 is TGTGCCAGCAGCCCCCGGGCTGAAGCTTTCTTT.

The chain is built from TRBV19 and TRBJ1-1; unclear D gene. The CDR3 contains 12 residues. CDR1 LNHDA and CDR2 SQIVND come from the germline V gene (reference sequence). V was pared by 9 bases and J by 0 bases, with 8 bases between. The CDR3 nucleotides read TGTGCCAGGAGGCATCTGAACACTGAAGCTTTCTTT. Its protein is CARRHLNTEAFF.

The V and J genes are TRBV7-8 and TRBJ2-1; 8 bases line up with TRBD2. CDR1 SGHVS and CDR2 FQNEAQ come from the germline V gene. After removal of 6 bases from V and 2 bases from J, the junction contained 9 bases not matched to a gene. There are 16 residues in the CDR3. The CDR3 DNA follows: TGTGCCAGCAGGATCGGACTAGCAAGCCCCTACAATGAGCAGTTCTTC. Its translation is CASRIGLASPYNEQFF.

The chain uses TRBV7-9 and TRBJ2-2; TRBD2 aligns across 7 bases. Germline CDR1 reads SEHNR; CDR2 reads FQNEAQ (reference sequence). The length of the CDR3 is 17 residues. V lost 5 bases and J lost 0; bases outside the gene matches: 9. CDR3 DNA: TGTGCCAGCAGCCTACTAGCGACACCAACGAACACCGGGGAGCTGTTTTTT. Translation: CASSLLATPTNTGELFF.

This clone was detected only once. This chain joins TRBV11-2 and TRBJ2-5, with D perhaps matching TRBD2 (7 bases). The CDR3 consists of 16 residues. The germline V gene has CDR1 SGHAT and CDR2 FQNNGV. V was pared by 0 bases and J by 5 bases, with 16 bases between. CDR3 nucleotides: TGTGCCAGCAGCTTAGATCTAGGGGGGGCACGTGAGACCCAGTACTTC. As protein: CASSLDLGGARETQYF.

This chain joins TRBV12-3 or TRBV12-4 and TRBJ2-1, with 7 nucleotides matching TRBD2. After removal of 10 bases from V and 9 bases from J, the junction contained 9 bases not matched to a gene. The CDR3 totals 12 residues. CDR3: CATRTSIGEQFF. CDR3 nucleotide sequence: TGTGCCACCAGGACTAGTATCGGTGAGCAGTTCTTC.

The chain is built from TRBV24-1 and TRBJ2-2, with 10 bases lining up with TRBD1. Germline assignment: CDR1 KGHDR and CDR2 SFDVKD. V lost 4 bases to trimming and J lost 4 bases; unmatched junction nucleotides: 5. The CDR3 is made up of 16 amino acids. The CDR3 DNA reads as TGTGCCACCAGTGACCAGACAGGGGGCTTCACCGGGGAGCTGTTTTTT. Translated: CATSDQTGGFTGELFF.

This clone was detected only once. The V gene is TRBV15, the J gene TRBJ1-2, with 11 bases lining up with TRBD1. The CDR3 has 16 amino acids. CDR1 is LNHNV, CDR2 YYDKDF, per germline (reference sequence). Germline trimming cut 1 base from V and 8 bases from J; bases unmatched to any gene: 9. CDR3 DNA: TGTGCCACCAGCAGAGGGGGAGGACAGGGGGCGCACGGCTACACCTTC. Encoded protein: CATSRGGGQGAHGYTF. The whole variable domain, filled in from reference TRBV15 and TRBJ1-2, reads DAMVIQNPRYQVTQFGKPVTLSCSQTLNHNVMYWYQQKSSQAPKLLFHYYDKDFNNEADTPDNFQSRRPNTSFCFLDIRSPGLGDTAMYLCATSRGGGQGAHGYTFGSGTRLTVV.

The chain couples TRBV7-9 to TRBJ2-3; a weak D match, TRBD1 (6 bases). Germline values: CDR1 SEHNR, CDR2 FQNEAQ (reference sequence). The CDR3 sequence is 14 residues long. V was clipped by 3 bases and J by 4 bases, with 11 bases between them. CDR3 sequence reads: CASSLEQGADTQYF. CDR3 sequence (DNA): TGTGCCAGCAGCTTGGAACAGGGTGCAGATACGCAGTATTTT.

The chain combines TRBV24-1 with TRBJ1-1; 9 bases agree with TRBD1. V was clipped by 4 bases and J by 5 bases; unmatched bases: 7. The CDR3 has 15 residues. Germline V gene data show CDR1 as KGHDR and CDR2 as SFDVKD. The CDR3 sequence: CATSDWTGEKTEAFF. Written as DNA, the CDR3 is TGTGCCACCAGTGACTGGACAGGGGAGAAGACTGAAGCTTTCTTT.

This chain links TRBV29-1 with TRBJ1-2; 7 bases line up with TRBD1. The CDR3 has 14 amino acids. V dropped 7 bases and J dropped 1; count of bases not matched to a gene: 9. From germline, CDR1 is SQVTM and CDR2 ANQGSEA. CDR3 sequence reads: CSAITGERNYGYTF. The CDR3 DNA sequence: TGCAGCGCAATCACAGGGGAGCGTAACTATGGCTACACCTTC.

V is TRBV29-1 and J is TRBJ1-5, with D perhaps TRBD1 (5 bases). This CDR3 comprises 12 residues. V lost 4 bases to trimming and J lost 3 bases, with 7 bases between them. CDR1 is SQVTM, CDR2 ANQGSEA, per germline. CDR3 bases: TGCAGCGTTGGCAGGGACAATCAGCCCCAGCATTTT. It encodes CSVGRDNQPQHF.